This T cell receptor (beta chain) was observed in a study of T cells of healthy individuals. The CDR3 extends over 15 amino acids. V shed 1 base and J 3 bases; nucleotides not matched to a gene: 2. Germline V gene data show CDR1 as LGHNA and CDR2 as YSLEER. TCRdb ran MiXCR on the 5' RACE reads and lists one entry per CDR3 protein. The data contain some 100,000 distinct CDR3 sequences, around 17% of them singletons. This clonotype was counted many times. This TCR came from a human donor in good health. The chain is built from TRBV4-3 and TRBJ2-7; the match to TRBD1 covers 11 bases. CDR3 DNA sequence: TGCGCCAGCAGCCAAGGGGGACAGGGGGGCTACGAGCAGTACTTC. This encodes CASSQGGQGGYEQYF.